The 20 T cell receptor beta chains presented below share a single source sample, sequenced in a study of T cells generated in artificial thymic organoids. Semi-nested PCR with reverse primers in the TRAC or TRBC constant regions amplified each chain separately. Each CDR3 protein is one row after TCRdb ran MiXCR on the 5' RACE reads. This table has thousands of distinct CDR3 sequences, approximately 20% appearing once. Input material: naive CD8+ T cells from the thymus. As for subset: CD3+TCRalphabeta+CD8SP T cells; for blood, CD45RO-CCR7+ naive CD8+ T cells. Source of these receptors: a human donor who gave cord blood stem cells for thymic organoid culture, a cardiac surgery patient who gave postnatal thymus, or a blood donor (not recorded which).

This clonotype is termed medium-sized. This chain links TRBV20-1 with TRBJ1-2, with a weak D call TRBD1 (6 bases). CDR1 is DFQATT, CDR2 SNEGSKA, per germline (reference sequence). The CDR3 sequence is 15 residues long. The germline V and J ends were trimmed by 4 bases and 7 bases, with 22 bases remaining between them. The CDR3 coding sequence is TGCAGTGCTACGCGTAGGGTTAGACAGGTCCTTGGCTACACCTTC. Amino acid sequence: CSATRRVRQVLGYTF.

Concerning this clonotype: Given a much more abundant clone one base away, this may be a read error. This chain links TRBV12-3 or TRBV12-4 with TRBJ2-1; D not resolved. Trimming pared 0 bases from V and 5 bases from J, leaving 2 bases between. The CDR3 is 12 amino acids. CDR3 sequence (DNA): TGTGCCAGCAGTTTAGCGGACAATGAGCAGTTCTTC. Its translation is CASSLADNEQFF.

This clonotype was seen a handful of times. The chain carries TRBV12-3 or TRBV12-4 and TRBJ1-2; 7 bases match TRBD1. The CDR3 is made up of 14 amino acids. Trimming took 5 bases from V and 4 from J; bases not matched to a gene: 7. Here the CDR3 reads CASSPGTEFYGYTF. The CDR3 DNA reads as TGTGCCAGCAGTCCCGGGACAGAGTTCTATGGCTACACCTTC.

Relative to its sample, this clonotype is medium-sized. The gene calls are TRBV20-1 and TRBJ2-7; TRBD2 matches at 11 bases. There are 15 residues in the CDR3. Germline CDR1 and CDR2: DFQATT and SNEGSKA (reference sequence). V lost 0 bases, J lost 2 bases, and 3 bases stayed unmatched. CDR3 sequence (DNA): TGCAGTGCTAGAGATGGACTAGCGGGCCCCTACGAGCAGTACTTC. Protein sequence: CSARDGLAGPYEQYF.

The chain uses TRBV4-1 and TRBJ1-4; D is unclear. V gave up 3 bases and J gave up 6 bases, with 11 bases separating them. This CDR3 has 14 amino acids. Germline-derived CDR1 and CDR2 are MGHRA and YSYEKL. The CDR3 DNA is TGCGCCAGCAGCCATCAAAACAGCGATGAAAAACTGTTTTTT. It codes for CASSHQNSDEKLFF.

By sample fraction, this clonotype is medium-sized. J is TRBJ2-2 and V is TRBV11-3, with D possibly matching TRBD2 (7 bases). Germline V CDR1 and CDR2: SGHNT, YENEEA. With 5 bases removed from V and 3 bases from J, the gap between germline ends came to 16 bases. CDR3 length: 16 amino acids. The CDR3, as DNA: TGTGCCAGCAGCCAGAATGGGGGGGCCGACACCGGGGAGCTGTTTTTT. This sequence encodes CASSQNGGADTGELFF.

This clonotype was seen a handful of times. A read error may be the cause here, since a much bigger clone is one base away. The chain carries TRBV6-5 and TRBJ2-3; 10 bases agree with TRBD1. The CDR3 consists of 17 residues. Germline V lookup: CDR1 MNHEY, CDR2 SVGAGI. J gave up 4 bases and V 4 bases, and 11 bases lay outside the gene matches. CDR3 sequence reads: CASSSPTGQGEPDTQYF. CDR3 in DNA: TGTGCCAGCAGTTCCCCAACCGGACAGGGGGAGCCAGATACGCAGTATTTT.

This clonotype was counted ten times or more. V gene TRBV12-3 or TRBV12-4 combines with J gene TRBJ2-7, with D unresolved. This CDR3 comprises 15 residues. V was clipped by 6 bases and J by 4 bases, with 19 bases between them. Written as DNA, the CDR3 is TGTGCCAGCAGGGTTTCTGGCCTCGGGCGGTACGAGCAGTACTTC. This sequence encodes CASRVSGLGRYEQYF.

This clonotype is labeled as medium-sized. V usage is TRBV7-9 and J usage is TRBJ2-6, with no clear D. The CDR3 is 17 amino acids. The V end lost 5 bases, the J end lost 0 bases, and 14 bases lay between the germline ends. The germline gives CDR1 SEHNR, CDR2 FQNEAQ (reference sequence). As DNA, the CDR3 is TGTGCCAGCAGCCGGAATCCAGGCCTCTCTGGGGCCAACGTCCTGACTTTC. Its protein product is CASSRNPGLSGANVLTF.

This clonotype came up many times. The gene calls are TRBV7-9 and TRBJ1-2; unclear D gene. V shed 5 bases and J shed 6 bases, with 16 bases lying between them. The CDR3 runs 14 residues. Germline CDR1 and CDR2: SEHNR and FQNEAQ (reference sequence). CDR3 sequence: CASSAAPPPDGYTF. The CDR3 region has the DNA TGTGCCAGCAGCGCAGCCCCCCCACCGGATGGCTACACCTTC.

The rearrangement links TRBV10-3 to TRBJ2-1; the D gene is possibly TRBD1 (6 bases). The CDR3 spans 14 residues. Germline V lookup: CDR1 ENHRY, CDR2 SYGVKD. Deletions cut 10 bases from V and 4 bases from J, with 17 bases between. The CDR3 DNA reads as TGTGCCACGAATACGGGACACAATTACAATGAGCAGTTCTTC. Its translation is CATNTGHNYNEQFF.

The chain carries TRBV20-1 and TRBJ2-1; maybe TRBD2 (5 bases). Trimming cost V 7 bases and J 5 bases, with 24 bases left between them. This CDR3 region has 16 residues. Germline values: CDR1 DFQATT, CDR2 SNEGSKA (reference sequence). CDR3 DNA: TGCAGTGGTATCAACGCAGAGTACATGGGAGACAATGAGCAGTTCTTC. Amino acids: CSGINAEYMGDNEQFF.

This clonotype is medium-sized. CDR3 nucleotide sequence: TGTGCCAGCAGTTTACCTTTGACTAGCGGGGTCCAATCGGATACGCAGTATTTT. Translated, it gives CASSLPLTSGVQSDTQYF. The genes are TRBV28 and TRBJ2-3, with 11 positions matching TRBD2. Unmatched junction bases numbered 13, after V lost 2 bases and J lost 6 bases. The CDR3 covers 18 residues. CDR1 is MDHEN, CDR2 SYDVKM, per germline. Combining the CDR3 with reference TRBV28 and TRBJ2-3 gives the whole variable domain DVKVTQSSRYLVKRTGEKVFLECVQDMDHENMFWYRQDPGLGLRLIYFSYDVKMKEKGDIPEGYSVSREKKERFSLILESASTNQTSMYLCASSLPLTSGVQSDTQYFGPGTRLTVL.

The gene calls are TRBV11-2 and TRBJ2-7; 13 nucleotides line up with TRBD2. The CDR3 consists of 15 residues. The V gene end was trimmed by 4 bases and the J gene end by 6 bases; junction bases not matched to a gene: 6. Germline V gives CDR1 SGHAT, CDR2 FQNNGV. The CDR3 region is CASSSWTSGRGEQYF. CDR3 nucleotide sequence: TGTGCCAGCAGCTCCTGGACTAGCGGGAGAGGCGAGCAGTACTTC. Looking up the rest from reference TRBV11-2 and TRBJ2-7 gives the full variable domain: EAGVAQSPRYKIIEKRQSVAFWCNPISGHATLYWYQQILGQGPKLLIQFQNNGVVDDSQLPKDRFSAERLKGVDSTLKIQPAKLEDSAVYLCASSSWTSGRGEQYFGPGTRLTVT.

The J gene is TRBJ2-3, the V gene TRBV5-1; TRBD2 aligns across 12 bases. The CDR3 length is 14 residues. V lost 5 bases and J lost 4; bases outside the gene matches: 2. From germline, CDR1 is SGHRS and CDR2 YFSETQ. CDR3 loop: CASRLAGGPDTQYF. The CDR3 DNA follows: TGCGCCAGCAGACTAGCGGGAGGTCCAGATACGCAGTATTTT.

Judged by abundance, this clonotype is medium-sized (0.01 to 0.1%). V and J are TRBV12-3 or TRBV12-4 and TRBJ1-4; TRBD1 matches 12 bases. The CDR3 has 14 amino acids. V shed 5 bases and J 10 bases; nucleotides not matched to a gene: 5. CDR3 residues: CASSPGQGAGKLFF. CDR3 in DNA: TGTGCCAGCAGTCCGGGACAGGGGGCAGGAAAACTGTTTTTT.

The chain joins TRBV29-1 to TRBJ2-1; 7 bases agree with TRBD2. The germline CDR1 and CDR2 sequences are SQVTM and ANQGSEA. The CDR3 runs to 13 residues. Losses at the gene ends were 3 bases for V and 7 bases for J; bases not matched to a gene: 6. CDR3 amino acids: CSVDGGRGNEQFF. Here the CDR3 DNA reads TGCAGCGTTGACGGCGGGAGAGGTAATGAGCAGTTCTTC.

The V call is TRBV4-3, the J call TRBJ2-3; possibly TRBD2 for D (6 bases). The CDR3 spans 17 residues. The germline gives CDR1 LGHNA, CDR2 YSLEER. V shed 2 bases and J shed 1 base, with 16 bases lying between them. This CDR3 reads CASSQWAEASGTDTQYF. The CDR3 DNA is TGCGCCAGCAGCCAATGGGCTGAGGCTAGCGGCACAGATACGCAGTATTTT.

This clonotype was counted at least ten times. The chain carries TRBV27 and TRBJ2-1; 7 nucleotides match TRBD2. The germline gives CDR1 MNHEY, CDR2 SMNVEV (reference sequence). J lost 9 bases, V lost 5 bases, and 4 bases had no gene match. The CDR3 is 12 amino acids. As DNA, the CDR3 is TGTGCCAGCAGTCCTAGCGGAAGTGAGCAGTTCTTC. Translating gives CASSPSGSEQFF.

By share, this clonotype counts as medium-sized. J is TRBJ1-6 and V is TRBV20-1; D unclear. CDR3 length equals 17 residues. The germline CDR1 and CDR2 sequences are DFQATT and SNEGSKA (reference sequence). Trimming pared 6 bases from V and 2 bases from J, leaving 20 bases between. The CDR3 reads CSARRVIHGPYNSPLHF. DNA for the CDR3: TGCAGTGCCCGGAGGGTTATTCACGGACCCTATAATTCACCCCTCCACTTT.